Presented here are 2 T cell receptor beta chains from one specimen sequenced in a study of blood T cell repertoires in COVID-19. Repertoires were generated with immunoSEQ multiplex PCR, while TCRdb's copy carries only in-frame clones and drops some. The sample contains about 220,000 clones, about 88% of which appear only once. The source material was PBMCs or T cells enriched from blood (not recorded which). All receptors derive from a woman younger than 45 who had recovered from COVID-19.

This clone was counted once. The chain has TRBV12-5 and TRBJ2-5; 7 bases map to TRBD1. CDR1 and CDR2 (germline): LGHNT, FRNRAP. After removal of 6 bases from V and 0 bases from J, the junction contained 7 bases not matched to a gene. This CDR3 has 15 amino acids. The CDR3 sequence is CASGKGTAYQETQYF. CDR3 coding DNA: TGTGCTAGTGGGAAAGGGACAGCTTACCAAGAGACCCAGTACTTC.

This chain joins TRBV29-1 and TRBJ1-1; 9 positions match TRBD1. The CDR3 contains 12 residues. Germline CDR1 is SQVTM and CDR2 is ANQGSEA. With 7 bases clipped from V and 3 bases from J, the junction kept 3 bases outside the gene matches. CDR3 sequence: CSAGQGHTEAFF. The CDR3 nucleotides are TGCAGCGCCGGACAGGGGCACACTGAAGCTTTCTTT.